The T cell receptor beta chain described here comes from a study of identical twins. Study results and limitations: A lower insertion count was a feature of abundant cord blood beta clonotypes, with no such feature in memory repertoires.

TCRdb itself ran the 5' RACE reads through MiXCR, one entry per CDR3 protein. The table has 1.5 million to 2 million distinct CDR3 sequences, less than 35% seen once; the top ten hold 0.25% to 0.3%. Concerning this clonotype itself: The antigen is unknown.

The CDR3 is made up of 15 amino acids. Germline V lookup: CDR1 SQVTM, CDR2 ANQGSEA. Trimming took 4 bases from V and 0 from J; bases not matched to a gene: 7. The clonotype comes from a newborn girl in good health. The chain uses TRBV29-1 and TRBJ2-3; 7 bases match TRBD2. Sequenced input: cord blood. DNA of the CDR3: TGCAGCGTTGGCGGGCTAGCGGTTAGCACAGATACGCAGTATTTT. It encodes CSVGGLAVSTDTQYF.